Presented here are 22 T cell receptor beta chains from one specimen sequenced in a study of blood T cell repertoires in COVID-19. Repertoires were generated with immunoSEQ multiplex PCR, while TCRdb's copy carries only in-frame clones and drops some. This sample has some 290,000 clones, with about 90% found just once. Sequencing was performed on peripheral blood. These receptors were collected from a woman aged 45-65 years who had recovered from COVID-19.

The sample holds one count of this clone. The chain combines TRBV30 with TRBJ2-7; 7 nucleotides match TRBD2. The CDR3 contains 14 residues. Trimming took 3 bases from V and 2 from J; bases not matched to a gene: 7. CDR1 and CDR2 (germline): GTSNPN, SVGIG (reference sequence). CDR3 DNA sequence: TGTGCCTGGAGCGGGGGGATTCCAACCTACGAGCAGTACTTC. It codes for CAWSGGIPTYEQYF.

The count of this clone is one. The chain carries TRBV6-5 and TRBJ1-6; D remains ambiguous. From germline, CDR1 is MNHEY and CDR2 SVGAGI. V was pared by 8 bases and J by 4 bases, with 9 bases between. The CDR3 is 13 residues long. The CDR3 DNA is TGTGCCAGCCTCGTCACATATAATTCACCCCTCCACTTT. Encoded protein: CASLVTYNSPLHF.

V and J are TRBV7-9 and TRBJ1-2; TRBD1 matches 9 bases. CDR3 length equals 14 residues. In germline, CDR1 is SEHNR, CDR2 FQNEAQ (reference sequence). J lost 7 bases, V lost 3 bases, and 6 bases had no gene match. The CDR3 nucleotides read TGTGCCAGCAGCTTGGGACAGGGAGTAGGTGGCTACACCTTC. Translated: CASSLGQGVGGYTF.

The chain is built from TRBV7-6 and TRBJ1-6, with D possibly being TRBD1 (6 bases). From germline, CDR1 is SGHVS and CDR2 FNYEAQ. V dropped 0 bases and J dropped 7 bases, with 16 bases sitting between them. CDR3 length: 17 amino acids. The CDR3 DNA reads as TGTGCCAGCAGCTTAGCCAGGTCCAGGGGTTGGAATTCACCCCTCCACTTT. Translating it yields CASSLARSRGWNSPLHF. The full variable domain, with the rest looked up from reference TRBV7-6 and TRBJ1-6, is GAGVSQSPRYKVTKRGQDVALRCDPISGHVSLYWYRQALGQGPEFLTYFNYEAQQDKSGLPNDRFSAERPEGSISTLTIQRTEQRDSAMYRCASSLARSRGWNSPLHFGNGTRLTVT.

Concerning this clone itself: This CDR3 is also generated by other DNA sequences in the sample. The chain employs TRBV18 and TRBJ1-2; the match to TRBD1 covers 7 bases. The V gene end was trimmed by 5 bases and the J gene end by 6 bases; junction bases not matched to a gene: 3. The germline gives CDR1 KGHSH, CDR2 LQKENI. This CDR3 is 12 amino acids long. The CDR3 coding sequence is TGTGCCAGCTCATCTACAGGGGATGGCTACACCTTC. Its translation: CASSSTGDGYTF.

This chain joins TRBV4-2 and TRBJ2-3; the D is unclear. There are 14 residues in the CDR3. V was shortened by 1 base and J by 0 bases, with 5 bases between the two germline ends. Per the germline V gene, CDR1 is LGHNA and CDR2 is YNFKEQ. CDR3 loop: CASSQAGSTDTQYF. CDR3 in DNA: TGTGCCAGCAGCCAAGCCGGGAGCACAGATACGCAGTATTTT.

This chain joins TRBV11-2 and TRBJ2-3; no clear D gene. Germline V gene data show CDR1 as SGHAT and CDR2 as FQNNGV. The CDR3 is 16 residues long. The V gene lost 3 bases and the J gene lost 1 base, with 14 bases spanning the gap. The CDR3 nucleotides are TGTGCCAGCAGCTTTTTTAGGAGCGCGCGCACAGATACGCAGTATTTT. Residues: CASSFFRSARTDTQYF.

This clone appeared a single time. This chain links TRBV3-1 (or the pseudogene TRBV3-2) with TRBJ1-5, with unresolved D. This CDR3 comprises 17 residues. Germline CDR1 and CDR2: LGHDT and YNNKEL (reference sequence). The V end lost 4 bases, the J end lost 0 bases, and 16 bases lay between the germline ends. The CDR3 loop is CASSRTCPRGSNQPQHF. The CDR3 DNA reads as TGTGCCAGCAGCCGAACCTGTCCCCGAGGTAGCAATCAGCCCCAGCATTTT.

The count of this clone is one. The same CDR3 can be traced to other DNA sequences in this sample. The chain employs TRBV19 and TRBJ2-7, with TRBD1 identical over 9 bases. Trimming at V came to 6 bases and at J to 1 base, leaving 7 bases not matched to a gene. The germline V gene encodes CDR1 LNHDA and CDR2 SQIVND (reference sequence). CDR3 length: 15 residues. The CDR3 loop reads CASSPGQGRSYEQYF. As DNA, the CDR3 is TGTGCCAGTAGCCCCGGACAGGGGAGGTCCTACGAGCAGTACTTC.

The chain has TRBV4-3 and TRBJ1-1, with D unclear. CDR3 length: 15 residues. From germline, CDR1 is LGHNA and CDR2 YSLEER. Trimming cost V 4 bases and J 6 bases, with 18 bases left between them. Here the CDR3 reads CASSPARGQGSEAFF. DNA for the CDR3: TGCGCCAGCAGCCCGGCGAGAGGGCAAGGCTCTGAAGCTTTCTTT.

This rearrangement joins TRBV6-2 or TRBV6-3 to TRBJ1-5, with a tentative D call TRBD1 (5 bases). The CDR3 is made up of 15 amino acids. Germline values: CDR1 MNHEY, CDR2 SVGEGT. Trimming removed 6 bases from V and 0 bases from J, with 12 bases in between. The CDR3 reads CASSRQTYSNQPQHF. The CDR3 DNA reads TGTGCCAGCAGCCGACAGACCTATAGCAATCAGCCCCAGCATTTT.

The chain has TRBV19 and TRBJ1-5, with D possibly TRBD1 on 5 matching bases. The germline V gene encodes CDR1 LNHDA and CDR2 SQIVND (reference sequence). Deletions cut 1 base from V and 6 bases from J, with 19 bases between. The CDR3 is made up of 17 amino acids. The CDR3 bases are TGTGCCAGTAGTATAGGGCAGGGTAGGTTGGTTGGTCAGCCCCAGCATTTT. Encoded protein: CASSIGQGRLVGQPQHF.

The V and J genes are TRBV5-1 and TRBJ1-5; a weak D match, TRBD1 (6 bases). Trimming took off 1 base at V and 5 bases at J, with 10 bases between the two ends. Per germline, CDR1 SGHRS and CDR2 YFSETQ. The CDR3 runs to 14 residues. The CDR3 protein is CASSLIPGDQPQHF. The CDR3 DNA reads TGCGCCAGCAGCTTGATCCCAGGGGATCAGCCCCAGCATTTT.

The J gene is TRBJ1-1, the V gene TRBV29-1; D is possibly TRBD1 (5 bases). The CDR3 spans 15 residues. Trimming pared 3 bases from V and 0 bases from J, leaving 14 bases between. Germline values: CDR1 SQVTM, CDR2 ANQGSEA. CDR3 bases: TGCAGCGTTGAGGGAGGTTGGGGCATGAACACTGAAGCTTTCTTT. Translating it yields CSVEGGWGMNTEAFF.

V usage is TRBV7-2 and J usage is TRBJ1-2; D is possibly TRBD1 (6 bases). V lost 5 bases to trimming and J lost 8 bases, with 12 bases between them. The CDR3 contains 12 residues. CDR1 and CDR2 from the germline V gene are SGHTA and FQGNSA. The CDR3 DNA is TGTGCCAGCAGCCGATGGACAGAAGGCTACACCTTC. Amino acid sequence: CASSRWTEGYTF.

V usage is TRBV3-1 (or the pseudogene TRBV3-2) and J usage is TRBJ1-6; 8 nucleotides agree with TRBD1. Germline lookup yields CDR1 LGHDT and CDR2 YNNKEL (reference sequence). V was clipped by 0 bases and J by 9 bases; unmatched bases: 13. The CDR3 is 18 amino acids. In DNA form, the CDR3 reads TGTGCCAGCAGCCAAGACCCTCTCGGAACAGGGGGACGTTCACCCCTCCACTTT. Encoded protein: CASSQDPLGTGGRSPLHF.

This rearrangement joins TRBV13 to TRBJ2-7; the match to TRBD2 covers 13 bases. Germline CDR1 PRHDT, CDR2 FYEKMQ (reference sequence). With 5 bases clipped from V and 7 bases from J, the junction kept 8 bases outside the gene matches. CDR3 size: 15 residues. Here the CDR3 DNA reads TGTGCCAGCAGCCTCGGGACTAGCGGGGCGAGTGAGCAGTACTTC. This sequence encodes CASSLGTSGASEQYF.

This chain uses TRBV7-2 with TRBJ1-5, with TRBD1 identical over 10 bases. The CDR3 extends over 15 amino acids. V was pared by 2 bases and J by 6 bases, with 4 bases of the junction left unmatched. Germline lookup yields CDR1 SGHTA and CDR2 FQGNSA. The CDR3: CASSLWGQGLQPQHF. Here the CDR3 DNA reads TGTGCCAGCAGCTTATGGGGACAGGGGCTTCAGCCCCAGCATTTT.

The chain links TRBV4-1 to TRBJ1-4, with 7 bases aligning to TRBD1. This CDR3 contains 16 residues. V lost 4 bases to trimming and J lost 8 bases; unmatched junction nucleotides: 13. The V gene's germline CDR1 is MGHRA and CDR2 YSYEKL. This CDR3 reads CASSRIHRGELEKLFF. The CDR3 DNA is TGCGCCAGCAGCCGGATCCACAGGGGCGAATTGGAAAAACTGTTTTTT.

The genes are TRBV5-6 and TRBJ2-7; 8 bases line up with TRBD1. Germline-derived CDR1 and CDR2 are SGHDT and YYEEEE. J lost 2 bases, V lost 4 bases, and 8 bases had no gene match. The CDR3 length is 15 residues. In DNA form, the CDR3 reads TGTGCCAGCAGCCCCACCTGGACAGGGACCTACGAGCAGTACTTC. Protein: CASSPTWTGTYEQYF.

V and J are TRBV19 and TRBJ2-7; D gene ambiguous. Trimming cost V 3 bases and J 0 bases, with 12 bases left between them. Germline values: CDR1 LNHDA, CDR2 SQIVND (reference sequence). This CDR3 has 15 amino acids. CDR3 region: CASSIERSSSYEQYF. The CDR3 DNA follows: TGTGCCAGTAGTATCGAAAGGTCTAGCTCCTACGAGCAGTACTTC.

The gene calls are TRBV5-4 and TRBJ1-6; perhaps TRBD1 as D (6 bases). The CDR3 totals 15 residues. The V and J ends lost 4 bases and 8 bases respectively, with 16 bases between them. Germline CDR1 is SGHNT and CDR2 is YYREEE (reference sequence). CDR3 nucleotide sequence: TGTGCCAGCAGCGACCCGAGGGGGGGCCATTCACCCCTCCACTTT. Its protein is CASSDPRGGHSPLHF.